The T cell receptor beta chain described here comes from a study of T-cell reconstitution after alpha-beta-depleted transplantation in children. The study, taken as a whole, reports: Several hundred expanded graft clones reportedly supplied alpha-beta T cells about two months after transplant.

Unique molecular identifiers were used in preparing the TCRbeta library. TCRdb reprocessed the PCR reads with MiXCR, giving one entry per CDR3 protein. This table holds 750,000 to 950,000 distinct CDR3 sequences, 16% found once. As for this clonotype: Its antigen is unidentified.

The CDR3 contains 16 residues. Between the trimmed V and J ends, which lost 0 bases and 3 bases, there was a span of 13 bases. Germline V gives CDR1 MNHEY, CDR2 SVGAGI. This sample comprised PBMCs, mostly from graft donor cells, obtained 360 days after TCRalphabeta/CD19-depleted stem cell transplant. The V call is TRBV6-5, the J call TRBJ2-3; tentatively, D is TRBD2 (6 bases). The TCR was taken from a male patient between 5 and 17 years old who had a stem cell transplant for acute lymphoblastic leukemia, so the T cells may come from the graft donor. The CDR3 DNA reads TGTGCCAGCAGTTACTCGGCTCCTCGGGGGACAGATACGCAGTATTTT. It codes for CASSYSAPRGTDTQYF.